This TCR beta chain was identified during a study of blood T cell repertoires in COVID-19 (dated by TCRdb to 2020 to 2021). About the investigation overall: The collaborator samples originated in the United States, Italy and Spain and spanned the acute and convalescent phases of COVID-19. The prospective study material was composed of cDNA or gDNA derived from T cells, B-cell-depleted T cells, or PBMCs. Subjects who had been exposed to COVID-19, were actively infected with it, or had recovered from it provided the deeply sampled blood TCRbeta repertoires that made up the dataset. The repertoires were released in a freely available public database intended as a resource for research on the immune response to SARS-CoV-2. The samples were drawn from two sources: the first 160 participants of the ongoing ImmuneRACE study, and 1,200 or so subjects contributed by 6 global collaborators. A de-identified subject ID, COVID-19 status, age in years and sex were almost always included in the sample metadata. Where available, HLA class I and class II types were taken from metadata supplied by the sample provider and were not determined by assay-based typing. Points the paper makes about the study in general: Clinical and demographic metadata were provided uncurated, with the amount varying by source and participant.

This clone was seen only once. This clone's antigen is unknown. Base qualities are missing; no much larger clone stands one base away. The collaborating institutions used their own protocols to collect whole blood in K2EDTA tubes. For TCRbeta analysis, collaborators shipped samples as frozen whole blood, isolated PBMCs, or DNA extracted from either of those sample types. Its CDR3 holds 16 amino acids, cysteine through phenylalanine. The kept DNA is CDR3 alone, 48 bases in frame from the first base. Per the germline V gene, SGHVS is the CDR1 and FQNEAQ is the CDR2. Germline trimming: 5 bases from V, 4 bases from J; junction bases outside gene matches: 10. The immunoSEQ Assay, a bias-controlled multiplex PCR, was used to amplify TCRbeta CDR3 regions from genomic DNA. The authors' pipeline ran thus. The number of nucleated cells in each sample was estimated by amplification of reference gene primers within the assay. Sequence reads were collapsed and filtered to measure the absolute abundance of every unique TCRbeta CDR3 rearrangement. For each sample, productive Simpson clonality was calculated by taking the square root of Simpson's diversity index across productive rearrangements. Here the immuneACCESS table is served through TCRdb, limited to in-frame sequences with V and J called. Missing clones are a known gap in these copies; in checked studies unresolved V genes cover under half, and the rest lacks a known reason. V and J calls and clone size follow that table, whereas D and trimming were derived from the DNA. The sample table records under 200,000 clones; more than 75% of these occur just once. The ten largest clones represent 5.5% to 7% of the sample.

Sequenced: peripheral blood. This receptor chain uses TRBV7-8 and TRBJ2-2; 7 bases in the junction line up with TRBD1. The TCR was taken from a man between 40 and 49 years old with active or convalescent COVID-19. The CDR3: CASSGSWAGGTGELFF. The DNA is TGTGCCAGCAGCGGGTCATGGGCAGGGGGCACCGGGGAGCTGTTTTTT.